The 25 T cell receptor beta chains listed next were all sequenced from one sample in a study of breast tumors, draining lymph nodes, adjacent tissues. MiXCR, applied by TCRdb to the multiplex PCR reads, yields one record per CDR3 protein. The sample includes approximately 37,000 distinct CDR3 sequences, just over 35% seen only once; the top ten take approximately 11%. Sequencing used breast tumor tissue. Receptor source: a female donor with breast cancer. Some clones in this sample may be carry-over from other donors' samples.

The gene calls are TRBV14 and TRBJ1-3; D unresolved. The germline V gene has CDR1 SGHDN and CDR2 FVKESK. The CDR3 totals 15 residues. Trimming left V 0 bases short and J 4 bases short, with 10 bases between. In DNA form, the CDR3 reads TGTGCCAGCAGCCAAGACAGAGCTGCCGGAAACACCATATATTTT. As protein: CASSQDRAAGNTIYF. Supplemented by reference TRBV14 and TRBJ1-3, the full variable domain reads EAGVTQFPSHSVIEKGQTVTLRCDPISGHDNLYWYRRVMGKEIKFLLHFVKESKQDESGMPNNRFLAERTGGTYSTLKVQPAELEDSGVYFCASSQDRAAGNTIYFGEGSWLTVV.

This CDR3 reads CSAAFGTASNSPLHF. The CDR3 DNA sequence: TGCAGTGCTGCCTTCGGGACAGCCTCAAATTCACCCCTCCACTTT. The chain links TRBV20-1 to TRBJ1-6, with TRBD1 matching over 7 bases. From germline, CDR1 is DFQATT and CDR2 SNEGSKA (reference sequence). V dropped 5 bases and J dropped 7; count of bases not matched to a gene: 11. The CDR3 is 15 amino acids.

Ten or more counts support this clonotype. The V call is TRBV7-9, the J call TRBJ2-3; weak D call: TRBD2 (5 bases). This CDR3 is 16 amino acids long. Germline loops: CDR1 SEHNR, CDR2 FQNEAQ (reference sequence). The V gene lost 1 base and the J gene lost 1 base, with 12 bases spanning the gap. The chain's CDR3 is CASSLGRSDGTDTQYF. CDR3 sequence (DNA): TGTGCCAGCAGCTTAGGGAGGAGCGATGGCACAGATACGCAGTATTTT.

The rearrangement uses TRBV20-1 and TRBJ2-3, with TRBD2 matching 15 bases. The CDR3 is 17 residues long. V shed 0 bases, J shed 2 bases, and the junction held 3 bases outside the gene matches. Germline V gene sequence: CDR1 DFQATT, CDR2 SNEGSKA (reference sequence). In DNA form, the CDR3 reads TGCAGTGCTAGAGATTGGACTAGCGGGGGGGACACAGATACGCAGTATTTT. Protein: CSARDWTSGGDTDTQYF.

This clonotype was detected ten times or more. The CDR3 protein is CASGFNLGPGANVLTF. CDR3 DNA sequence: TGTGCTAGTGGTTTTAATCTGGGTCCTGGGGCCAACGTCCTGACTTTC. V gene TRBV12-5 combines with J gene TRBJ2-6; unclear D gene. Germline V gene sequence: CDR1 LGHNT, CDR2 FRNRAP. This CDR3 is 16 amino acids long. Trimming stripped 3 bases from V and 2 bases from J, with 11 bases between.

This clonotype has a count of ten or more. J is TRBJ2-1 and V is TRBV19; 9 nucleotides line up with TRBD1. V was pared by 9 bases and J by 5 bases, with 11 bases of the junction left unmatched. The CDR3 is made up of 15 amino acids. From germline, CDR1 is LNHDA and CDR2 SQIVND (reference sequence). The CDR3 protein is CASTQGAGQNNEQFF. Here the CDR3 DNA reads TGTGCCAGCACACAGGGGGCTGGACAAAACAATGAGCAGTTCTTC.

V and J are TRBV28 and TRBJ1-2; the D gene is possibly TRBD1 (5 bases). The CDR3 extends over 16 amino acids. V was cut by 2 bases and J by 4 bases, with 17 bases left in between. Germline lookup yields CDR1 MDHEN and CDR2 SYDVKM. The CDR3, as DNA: TGTGCCAGCAGTTTACTCTCAGGATTGGGGCTCTATGGCTACACCTTC. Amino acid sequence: CASSLLSGLGLYGYTF.

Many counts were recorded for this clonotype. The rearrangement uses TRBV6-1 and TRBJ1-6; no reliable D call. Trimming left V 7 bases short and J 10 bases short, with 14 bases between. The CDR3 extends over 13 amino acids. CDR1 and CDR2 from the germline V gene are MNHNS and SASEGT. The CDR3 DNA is TGTGCCAGCAAGAAGGGATACCAATCACCCCTCCACTTT. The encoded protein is CASKKGYQSPLHF.

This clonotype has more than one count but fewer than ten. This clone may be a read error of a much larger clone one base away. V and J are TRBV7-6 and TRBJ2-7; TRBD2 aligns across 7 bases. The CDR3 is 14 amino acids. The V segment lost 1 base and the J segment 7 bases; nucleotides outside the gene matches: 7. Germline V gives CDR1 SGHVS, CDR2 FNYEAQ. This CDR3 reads CASSLVGGPGEQYF. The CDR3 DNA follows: TGTGCCAGCAGCTTAGTGGGAGGGCCGGGGGAGCAGTACTTC.

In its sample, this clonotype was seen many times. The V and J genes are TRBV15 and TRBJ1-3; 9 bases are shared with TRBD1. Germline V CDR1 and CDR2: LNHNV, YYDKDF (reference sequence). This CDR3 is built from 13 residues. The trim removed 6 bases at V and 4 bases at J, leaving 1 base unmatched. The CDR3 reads CATSGTGGNTIYF. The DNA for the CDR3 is TGTGCCACCAGTGGGACAGGGGGAAACACCATATATTTT.

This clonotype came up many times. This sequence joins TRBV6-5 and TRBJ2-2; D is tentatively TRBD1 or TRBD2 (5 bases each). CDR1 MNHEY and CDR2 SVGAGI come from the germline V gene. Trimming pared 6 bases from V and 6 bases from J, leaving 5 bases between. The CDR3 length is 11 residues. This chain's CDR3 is CASRGPGELFF. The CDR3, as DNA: TGTGCCAGCAGGGGACCCGGGGAGCTGTTTTTT.

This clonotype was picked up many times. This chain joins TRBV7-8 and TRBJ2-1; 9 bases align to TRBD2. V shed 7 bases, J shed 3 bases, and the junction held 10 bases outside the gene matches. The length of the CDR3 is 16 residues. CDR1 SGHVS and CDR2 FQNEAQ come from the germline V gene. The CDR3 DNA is TGTGCCAGCACCCCATTTTATAGCGGGGGCTACAATGAGCAGTTCTTC. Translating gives CASTPFYSGGYNEQFF.

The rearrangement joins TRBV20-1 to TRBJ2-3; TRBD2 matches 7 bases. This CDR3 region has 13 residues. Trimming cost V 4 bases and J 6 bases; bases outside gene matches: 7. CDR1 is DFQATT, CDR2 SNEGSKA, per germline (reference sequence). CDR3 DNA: TGCAGTGCTAAGGCTAGCGGAAGGGATACGCAGTATTTT. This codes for CSAKASGRDTQYF.

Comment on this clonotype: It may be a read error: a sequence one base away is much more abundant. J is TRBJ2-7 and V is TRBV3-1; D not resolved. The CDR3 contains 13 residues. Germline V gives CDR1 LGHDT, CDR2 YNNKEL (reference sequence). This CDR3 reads CVSSRSLVREQYF. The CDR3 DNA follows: TGTGTCAGCAGCCGTTCTCTGGTGCGTGAGCAGTACTTC.

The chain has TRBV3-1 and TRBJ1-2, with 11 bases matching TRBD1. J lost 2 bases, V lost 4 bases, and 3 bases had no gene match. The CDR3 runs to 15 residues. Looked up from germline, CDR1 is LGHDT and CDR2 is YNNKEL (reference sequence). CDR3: CASSLGTGGNYGYTF. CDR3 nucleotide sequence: TGTGCCAGCAGCCTTGGGACAGGGGGAAACTATGGCTACACCTTC. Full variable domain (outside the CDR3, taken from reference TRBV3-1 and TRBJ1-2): DTAVSQTPKYLVTQMGNDKSIKCEQNLGHDTMYWYKQDSKKFLKIMFSYNNKELIINETVPNRFSPKSPDKAHLNLHINSLELGDSAVYFCASSLGTGGNYGYTFGSGTRLTVV.

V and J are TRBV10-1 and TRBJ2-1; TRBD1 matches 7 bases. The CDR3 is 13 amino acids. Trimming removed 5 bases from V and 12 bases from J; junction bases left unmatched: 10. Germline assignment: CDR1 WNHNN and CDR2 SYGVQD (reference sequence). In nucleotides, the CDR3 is TGCGCCAGCAGTTTCGGGGAAGGGGGCCGGCAGTTCTTC. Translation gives CASSFGEGGRQFF.

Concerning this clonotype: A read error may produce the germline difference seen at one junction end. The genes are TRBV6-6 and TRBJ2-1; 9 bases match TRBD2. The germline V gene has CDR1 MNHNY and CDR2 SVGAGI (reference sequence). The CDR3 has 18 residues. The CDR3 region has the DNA TGTGCCAGCAGTTACGGGCTTAGGACTAGCGAGAACTACAATGGGCAGTTCTTC. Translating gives CASSYGLRTSENYNGQFF.

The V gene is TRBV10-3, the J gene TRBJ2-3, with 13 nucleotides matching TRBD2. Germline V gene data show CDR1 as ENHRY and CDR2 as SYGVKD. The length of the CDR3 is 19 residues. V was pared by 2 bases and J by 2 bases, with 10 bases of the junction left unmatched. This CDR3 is CAISETSGRAPRDTDTQYF. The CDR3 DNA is TGTGCCATCAGTGAGACTAGCGGGAGGGCCCCTCGCGACACAGATACGCAGTATTTT.

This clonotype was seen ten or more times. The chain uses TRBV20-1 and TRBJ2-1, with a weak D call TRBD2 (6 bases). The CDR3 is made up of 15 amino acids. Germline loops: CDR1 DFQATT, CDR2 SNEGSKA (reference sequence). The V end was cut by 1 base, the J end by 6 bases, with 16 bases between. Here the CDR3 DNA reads TGCAGTGCTAGAGGTTTGGGGGGAACCGCCAATGAGCAGTTCTTC. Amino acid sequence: CSARGLGGTANEQFF.

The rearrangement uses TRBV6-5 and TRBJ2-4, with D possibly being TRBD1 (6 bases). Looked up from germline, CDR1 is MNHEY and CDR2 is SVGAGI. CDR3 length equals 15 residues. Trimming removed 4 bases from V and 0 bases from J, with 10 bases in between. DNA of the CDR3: TGTGCCAGCAGTTCAACCAGGGGAGCCAAAAACATTCAGTACTTC. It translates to CASSSTRGAKNIQYF.

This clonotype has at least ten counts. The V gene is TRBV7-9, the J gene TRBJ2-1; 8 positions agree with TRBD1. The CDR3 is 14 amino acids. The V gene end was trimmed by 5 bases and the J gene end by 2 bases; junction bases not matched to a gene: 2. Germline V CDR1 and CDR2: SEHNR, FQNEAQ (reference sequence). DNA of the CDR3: TGTGCCAGCAGCCCCAGGGGGCCCTACAATGAGCAGTTCTTC. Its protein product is CASSPRGPYNEQFF.

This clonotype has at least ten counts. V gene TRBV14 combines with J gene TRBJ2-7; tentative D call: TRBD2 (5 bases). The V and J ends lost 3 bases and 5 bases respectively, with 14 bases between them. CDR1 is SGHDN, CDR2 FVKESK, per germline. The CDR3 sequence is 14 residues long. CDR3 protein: CASSQDLSDDEQYF. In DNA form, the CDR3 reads TGTGCCAGCAGCCAGGATCTTAGCGATGACGAGCAGTACTTC. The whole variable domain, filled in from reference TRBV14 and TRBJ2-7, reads EAGVTQFPSHSVIEKGQTVTLRCDPISGHDNLYWYRRVMGKEIKFLLHFVKESKQDESGMPNNRFLAERTGGTYSTLKVQPAELEDSGVYFCASSQDLSDDEQYFGPGTRLTVT.

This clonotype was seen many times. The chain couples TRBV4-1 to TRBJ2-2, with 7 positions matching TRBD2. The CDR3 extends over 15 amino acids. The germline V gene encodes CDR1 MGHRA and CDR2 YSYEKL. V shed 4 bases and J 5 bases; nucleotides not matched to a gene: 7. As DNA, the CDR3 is TGCGCCAGCAGCCTACTAGCGTTCCATACCGGGGAGCTGTTTTTT. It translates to CASSLLAFHTGELFF.

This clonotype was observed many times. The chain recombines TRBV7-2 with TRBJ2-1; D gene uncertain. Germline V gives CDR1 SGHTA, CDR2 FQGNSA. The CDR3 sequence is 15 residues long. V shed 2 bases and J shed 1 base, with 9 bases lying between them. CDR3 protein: CASSLLGKSYNEQFF. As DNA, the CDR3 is TGTGCCAGCAGCTTATTAGGTAAATCCTACAATGAGCAGTTCTTC.

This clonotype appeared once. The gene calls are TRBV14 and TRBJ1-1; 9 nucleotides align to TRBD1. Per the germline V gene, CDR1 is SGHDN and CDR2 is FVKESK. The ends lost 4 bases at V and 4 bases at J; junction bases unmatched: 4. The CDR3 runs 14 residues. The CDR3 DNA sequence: TGTGCCAGCAGCCGAGTGACAGGGGGCACTGAAGCTTTCTTT. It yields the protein CASSRVTGGTEAFF.